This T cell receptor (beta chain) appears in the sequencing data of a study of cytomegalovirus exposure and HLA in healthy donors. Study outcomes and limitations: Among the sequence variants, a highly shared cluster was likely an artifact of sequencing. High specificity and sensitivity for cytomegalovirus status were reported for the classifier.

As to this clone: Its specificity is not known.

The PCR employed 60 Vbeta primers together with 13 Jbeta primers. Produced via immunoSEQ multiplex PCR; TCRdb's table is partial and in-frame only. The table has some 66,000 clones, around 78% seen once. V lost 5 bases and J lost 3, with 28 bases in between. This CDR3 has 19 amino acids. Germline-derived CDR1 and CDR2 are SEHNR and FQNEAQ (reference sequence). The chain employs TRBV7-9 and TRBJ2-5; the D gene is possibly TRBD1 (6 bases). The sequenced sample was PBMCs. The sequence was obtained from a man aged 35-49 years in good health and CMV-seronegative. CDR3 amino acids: CASSNDRHRVGWFEETQYF. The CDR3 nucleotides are TGTGCCAGCAGCAACGACCGACACAGGGTTGGTTGGTTTGAAGAGACCCAGTACTTC.